Listed below are T cell receptor beta chains from one sample, sequenced in a study of blood T cell repertoires in COVID-19. The repertoire was sequenced with immunoSEQ multiplex PCR; TCRdb's copy has only in-frame clones and lacks some. The table records a few hundred thousand clones, about 80% of them present only once. Sequenced: PBMCs or T cells enriched from blood (not recorded which). The receptor source for this set is a woman aged 40 to 49 with acute COVID-19. The CDR3 runs from the conserved cysteine through the conserved F or W. A D gene is named only where the DNA matches it firmly. Rows give clone size only sometimes, using once, few, many, or a class for an expanded clone.

CDR3 length,J gene,D gene,V gene,clone size,CDR3 DNA,CDR3 protein
15,TRBJ2-1,.,TRBV21-1,.,TGTGCCAGCAGCAGGTTAGCGGGGGAACGTATTGAGCAGTTCTTC,CASSRLAGERIEQFF
16,TRBJ2-1,TRBD2,TRBV30,.,TGTGCCTGGAGTCGTACTAGCGGGGGGGCGGGTAATGAGCAGTTCTTC,CAWSRTSGGAGNEQFF
16,TRBJ2-1,TRBD2,TRBV7-2,.,TGTGCCAGCAGCTTAGCCCAGCGGGGGCCCTACAATGAGCAGTTCTTC,CASSLAQRGPYNEQFF
16,TRBJ2-3,TRBD2,TRBV4-1,.,TGCGCCAGCAGCCAAGAAGGACTAGCGCTCACAGATACGCAGTATTTT,CASSQEGLALTDTQYF
16,TRBJ2-5,TRBD2,TRBV2,.,TGTGCCAGCAGACAGCGGGGGGGCCGGTACCAAGAGACCCAGTACTTC,CASRQRGGRYQETQYF
14,TRBJ1-1,TRBD1,TRBV5-3,.,TGTGCCAGAAGCCTAGGACAGGGAGCCCCTGAAGCTTTCTTT,CARSLGQGAPEAFF
17,TRBJ2-7,TRBD2,TRBV4-3,once,TGCGCCAGCAGCCATCCCCCGACTAGCGGGGTGTACTACGAGCAGTACTTC,CASSHPPTSGVYYEQYF
14,TRBJ1-1,TRBD1,TRBV5-8,.,TGTGCCAGCAGTCAAGACAGGGGGAGAACTGAAGCTTTCTTT,CASSQDRGRTEAFF
15,TRBJ2-7,TRBD1,TRBV2,once,TGTGCCAGCAGTGTCGACAGGGGCCGCTCCTACGAGCAGTACTTC,CASSVDRGRSYEQYF
14,TRBJ2-1,TRBD2,TRBV3-1/TRBV3-2,.,TGTGCCACCTCGACTAGCGGGGGTTACAATGAGCAGTTCTTC,CATSTSGGYNEQFF
15,TRBJ1-4,.,TRBV5-1,.,TGCGCCAGCAGCTTGGGACAGGCAACTAATGAAAAACTGTTTTTT,CASSLGQATNEKLFF
17,TRBJ1-4,TRBD1,TRBV5-1,.,TGCGCCAGCAGCTTGGGACAGGGGATACGAACTAATGAAAAACTGTTTTTT,CASSLGQGIRTNEKLFF
15,TRBJ2-3,TRBD2,TRBV7-2,.,TGTGCCAGCAGCTCCCTAGCGGGAGGATGGGATACGCAGTATTTT,CASSSLAGGWDTQYF
19,TRBJ1-3,TRBD1,TRBV7-8,once,TGTGCCAGCAGCGCGGGGACAGGGATGGGGTCTAGGTCTGGAAACACCATATATTTT,CASSAGTGMGSRSGNTIYF
15,TRBJ1-4,.,TRBV4-1,few,TGCGCCAGCAGCCAAGGTTGGAGGGTGGCTGAAAAACTGTTTTTT,CASSQGWRVAEKLFF
13,TRBJ1-6,.,TRBV15,once,TGTGCCACCAGCAGAGCAACGCCGGGACCCCTCCACTTT,CATSRATPGPLHF
15,TRBJ2-1,TRBD1,TRBV15,.,TGTGCCACCAGCAGAGATAGGACAGGGAGCGGTGAGCAGTTCTTC,CATSRDRTGSGEQFF
15,TRBJ1-3,.,TRBV28,few,TGTGCCAGCAGTAATCGTGAGAGTGCTGGAAACACCATATATTTT,CASSNRESAGNTIYF
16,TRBJ1-1,TRBD1,TRBV5-1,.,TGCGCCAGCAGCTTGGCAGGGGGGATTATGAACACTGAAGCTTTCTTT,CASSLAGGIMNTEAFF
15,TRBJ1-1,TRBD1,TRBV6-6,.,TGTGCCAGCAGACAACGTCCAGGGGGTTATAGTGAAGCTTTCTTT,CASRQRPGGYSEAFF
13,TRBJ2-7,.,TRBV27,.,TGTGCCAGCAGTTTACAGGGCCCCTACGAGCAGTACTTC,CASSLQGPYEQYF
17,TRBJ2-5,TRBD1,TRBV18,.,TGTGCCAGCTCACCACCGTGGCAGGGGGCTGGGTCGGAGACCCAGTACTTC,CASSPPWQGAGSETQYF
15,TRBJ2-7,TRBD1,TRBV2,.,TGTGCCAGCAGTGGCGACAGGGGACTCTCCTACGAGCAGTACTTC,CASSGDRGLSYEQYF
13,TRBJ2-5,.,TRBV5-4,.,TGTGCCAGCAGCCAACCGGGTTTTGAGACCCAGTACTTC,CASSQPGFETQYF
15,TRBJ1-6,TRBD1,TRBV19,.,TGTGCCAGTAGTAGAGACAGGGGGCCCAGATCACCCCTCCACTTT,CASSRDRGPRSPLHF
15,TRBJ2-1,TRBD1,TRBV24-1,.,TGTGCCACCAGTGATCCGACAGGGCCTACGAATGAGCAGTTCTTC,CATSDPTGPTNEQFF
15,TRBJ2-3,.,TRBV5-4,.,TGTGCCAGCAGCCCCGGGGACATAGGCCTTGATACGCAGTATTTT,CASSPGDIGLDTQYF
14,TRBJ2-5,.,TRBV7-3,.,TGTGCCAGCAGCTACGGAGGGGCAGGGGAGACCCAGTACTTC,CASSYGGAGETQYF
14,TRBJ1-2,TRBD1,TRBV15,.,TGTGCCACCAGCAGAGGGGGACAGGAGTATGGCTACACCTTC,CATSRGGQEYGYTF
13,TRBJ1-1,TRBD1,TRBV6-1,.,TGTGCCAGCAGTGAGGACAGGGACACTGAAGCTTTCTTT,CASSEDRDTEAFF
15,TRBJ1-2,.,TRBV19,few,TGTGCCAGTAGTACGGGCTCGGGAAGGCTTTGGAGCTACACCTTC,CASSTGSGRLWSYTF
17,TRBJ1-5,.,TRBV5-1,.,TGCGCCAGCAGCTCCCGACCCCAAGGGGATGGGGATCAGCCCCAGCATTTT,CASSSRPQGDGDQPQHF
16,TRBJ2-5,TRBD1,TRBV7-9,.,TGTGCCAGCAGCGTGCTCGGGACAGGGGGCAGGGAGACCCAGTACTTC,CASSVLGTGGRETQYF
13,TRBJ2-1,.,TRBV5-1,.,TGCGCCAGCAGCAGTCAGGGCGACAATGAGCAGTTCTTC,CASSSQGDNEQFF
15,TRBJ1-1,TRBD1,TRBV18,.,TGTGCCAGCTCCCTAAAACAGGGGGGAAACACTGAAGCTTTCTTT,CASSLKQGGNTEAFF
14,TRBJ1-3,.,TRBV10-3,.,TGTGCCATCAGTGAGTCAGGGGGTGGAAACACCATATATTTT,CAISESGGGNTIYF
16,TRBJ2-7,.,TRBV28,.,TGTGCCAGCACCGACAGCGACCAGCGGAGGGGAAGGGAGCAGTACTTC,CASTDSDQRRGREQYF
14,TRBJ2-7,TRBD1,TRBV6-1,.,TGTGCCAGCAGTGACCAGGGGGCTCTCCAAAAGCAGTACTTC,CASSDQGALQKQYF
13,TRBJ2-3,.,TRBV18,.,TGTGCCAGCTCACCGTCTAGCACAGATACGCAGTATTTT,CASSPSSTDTQYF
14,TRBJ2-1,TRBD1,TRBV5-4,.,TGTGCCAGCAGTAACCCGGGACAGTACAATGAGCAGTTCTTC,CASSNPGQYNEQFF
14,TRBJ1-2,.,TRBV28,.,TGTGCCAGCAGTTCGAACCGGGACACCTATGGCTACACCTTC,CASSSNRDTYGYTF
16,TRBJ2-1,TRBD2,TRBV28,.,TGTGCCAGCAGTTCCGTGACTAGCCCACCCTACAATGAGCAGTTCTTC,CASSSVTSPPYNEQFF
15,TRBJ2-1,TRBD2,TRBV5-1,many,TGCGCCAGCAGCTCGGGACTAGCGGGAAACAATGAGCAGTTCTTC,CASSSGLAGNNEQFF
14,TRBJ1-4,.,TRBV15,.,TGTGCCACCAGCAGAGACCAGGGGTCTGAAAAACTGTTTTTT,CATSRDQGSEKLFF
13,TRBJ2-7,.,TRBV5-6,.,TGTGCCAGCTTCCGTCCGGGGGTGGACGAGCAGTACTTC,CASFRPGVDEQYF
17,TRBJ2-7,TRBD2,TRBV6-1,.,TGTGCCAGCAGTGAGGGAGCCGCGGGAGGTCCCCCCTACGAGCAGTACTTC,CASSEGAAGGPPYEQYF